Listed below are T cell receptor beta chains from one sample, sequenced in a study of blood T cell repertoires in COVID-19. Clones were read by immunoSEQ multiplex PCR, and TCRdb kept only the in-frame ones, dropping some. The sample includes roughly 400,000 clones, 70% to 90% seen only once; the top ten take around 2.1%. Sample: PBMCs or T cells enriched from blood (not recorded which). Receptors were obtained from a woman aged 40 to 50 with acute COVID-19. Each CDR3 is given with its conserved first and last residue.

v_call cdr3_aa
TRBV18 CASSGGLDTEAFF
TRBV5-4 CASSRQGQGNKETQYF
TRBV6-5 CASRQGSHTEAFF
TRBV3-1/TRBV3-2 CASSPTGQGYGYTF
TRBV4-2 CASSQRAQAGQGYGNTIYF
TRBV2 CASSAGQGITYEQYF
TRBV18 CASSPNGRGETQYF
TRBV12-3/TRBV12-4 CASCTDNEKLFF
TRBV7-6 CASSLVSGFGYTF
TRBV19 CASSMSQGPHEQFF
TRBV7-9 CASSLVATGNYGYTF
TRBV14 CASSPSGTANTEAFF
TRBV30 CAWSVRTWGQPQHF
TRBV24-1 CATSDRDTGSYGYTF
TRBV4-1 CASSHGLRFAKNIQYF
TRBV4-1 CASSLTWDRDHGYTF
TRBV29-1 CSVVPGPGGYTF
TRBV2 CASSLTSGGSYEQFF
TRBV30 CAWARGTASEKLFF
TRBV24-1 CATSDASGGRQPQHF
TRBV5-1 CASFGVPGAEAFF
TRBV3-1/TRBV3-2 CASSRSGGTSGDSSTDTQYF
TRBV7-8 CASSPTRLVTDTQYF
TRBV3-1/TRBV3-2 CASSPSLAGGSFSGANVLTF
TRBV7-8 CASSPGEGNQPQHF
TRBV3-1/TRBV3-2 CASSQDWGGRETQYF
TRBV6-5 CASSPPGAREQYF
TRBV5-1 CASSFTSGGGEQFF
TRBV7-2 CASSLVVSAYNEQFF
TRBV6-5 CASSYGQGAGYEQYF
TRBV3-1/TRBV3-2 CASSRYSNQPQHF
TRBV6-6 CASSFPGQSSGNTIYF
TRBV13 CASSHLLRDREAILTGTDTQYF
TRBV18 CASSPTTSYITDTQYF
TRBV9 CASSGDRVGEQYF
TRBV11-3 CASSPGIGAGYNEQFF
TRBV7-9 CASSAPTSTAANEQFF
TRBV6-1 CASSEARILYGYTF
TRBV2 CASSTFGGGRPDGYTF
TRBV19 CASLLAGGPTGELFF
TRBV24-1 CATSEALVGVPGELFF
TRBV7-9 CASSLSGEDGYTF
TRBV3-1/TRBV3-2 CASSLRTSGGLGEQFF
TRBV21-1 CASSRAALQETQYF
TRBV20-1 CSASSGALYGYTF
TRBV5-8 CASSWGQYEKLFF
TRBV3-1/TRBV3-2 CASSYAETQYF
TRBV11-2 CASSDRAGATNTGELFF
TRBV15 CATSRTGKTYEQYF
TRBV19 CASSIGTASNTEAFF
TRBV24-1 CATSDSRQPQHF
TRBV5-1 CASSYNRGSGTGELFF
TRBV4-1 CASSQTEGGSYEQYF
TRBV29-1 CSVGLSTNNEKLFF
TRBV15 CATSPRRVTDQPQHF
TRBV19 CATRGAGSNQPQHF
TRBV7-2 CASKGQGYSPLHF
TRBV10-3 CAISESTFPHTSYEQYF
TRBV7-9 CASSLGRGQGNEKLFF
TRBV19 CASSNQGASNTEAFF